This T cell receptor beta chain was recorded in a study of cytomegalovirus exposure and HLA in healthy donors. CDR1 and CDR2 (germline): SNHLY, FYNNEI. This CDR3 comprises 13 residues. Deletions cut 1 base from V and 5 bases from J, with 6 bases between. Donors came from a validation cohort of about 110 subjects, distinct from the first 666-subject cohort. Produced via immunoSEQ multiplex PCR; TCRdb's table is partial and in-frame only. The sample consists of a few hundred thousand clones, about 92% of them appearing once. Comments on this clone: Its target is not known.

Study outcomes and limitations: Cytomegalovirus status, reportedly, was diagnosed with high specificity and sensitivity by the classifier. Listed as cytomegalovirus-associated were more than 150 TCR beta chains.

The TCR originated in a woman aged 25 to 45 in good health and CMV-seronegative. This chain connects TRBV2 to TRBJ2-1; D might be TRBD1 (5 bases). Input material: PBMCs. CDR3 residues: CASSEVRDNEQFF. The CDR3 coding sequence is TGTGCCAGCAGTGAAGTCAGGGACAATGAGCAGTTCTTC.